A selection of T cell receptor beta chains follows, all from one sample in a study of shared clonotypes between healthy human individuals. Some clones are missing from TCRdb's copy, which holds only in-frame ones; the method was immunoSEQ multiplex PCR. The sample yields under 650,000 clones, 90% to 97% seen once. The source material was naive CD4+ T cells sorted from blood. The receptors come from a woman aged 25 to 45 in good health. CDR3s include the opening cysteine and the closing phenylalanine or tryptophan.

>TRBV7-9|.
CASSLKQTSSYEQYF
>TRBV28|TRBJ2-7
CASSLPQGQNDEQYF
>TRBV10-3|TRBJ1-1
CATTTVENTEAFF
>TRBV28|TRBJ1-4
CASSRAPGQGPEKLFF
>TRBV4-1|TRBJ2-4
CASSHPTRGKGIQYF
>TRBV7-9|TRBJ1-5
CASSFTGTRSPQHF
>TRBV6-5|TRBJ2-7
CASSPGTGGAYEQYF
>TRBV2|TRBJ1-2
CASSASQINYGYTF
>TRBV28|TRBJ1-3
CASSPLTGHSGNTIYF
>TRBV15|TRBJ2-7
CATSRHWDRDYEQYF
>TRBV7-3|TRBJ1-1
CASSFTVNTEAFF
>TRBV28|TRBJ1-2
CASIGVEGSGYTF
>TRBV7-2|TRBJ2-7
CASPLRRQQYF
>TRBV19|TRBJ2-1
CASSTRQGGVYNEQFF
>TRBV4-2|TRBJ1-1
CASSQGQGSGTEAFF
>TRBV5-1|TRBJ2-7
CASSLSGQDYEQYF
>TRBV6-5|TRBJ2-2
CASSPARGELFF
>TRBV10-3|TRBJ2-7
CAISERTSGSRLRQYF
>TRBV7-9|TRBJ2-1
CASSLRLGGYNEQFF
>TRBV28|TRBJ1-3
CASSFLDKGLGNTIYF
>TRBV28|TRBJ1-2
CASSPSANYGYTF
>TRBV30|TRBJ1-4
CAWSTGEPHEKLFF
>TRBV27|TRBJ2-7
CASRPGTGSRDEQYF
>TRBV28|TRBJ2-1
CASSLSRWGSNDNEQFF
>TRBV6-5|TRBJ2-7
CASSRTWGEQYF
>TRBV6-1|TRBJ1-4
CASSEGQVPWDEKLFF
>TRBV15|TRBJ2-7
CATSRGQGASYEQYF
>TRBV28|TRBJ1-5
CASGPKVGRPQHF
>TRBV19|TRBJ2-7
CASSKVLAGSSYEQYF
>TRBV7-2|TRBJ2-7
CASSLASLGTGEQYF
>TRBV11-3|TRBJ2-1
CASSATTRAGYNEQFF
>TRBV11-2|TRBJ1-5
CASSLAQVGSNQPQHF
>TRBV18|TRBJ1-1
CASSPRDTITEAFF
>TRBV9|.
CASSVGQKETQYF
>TRBV19|TRBJ2-7
CASSKSEGPYEQYF
>TRBV27|TRBJ1-2
CASSFDAAGGRNGYTF
>TRBV2|TRBJ2-7
CASSEERPHSFTYEQYF
>TRBV27|TRBJ1-5
CASSLSWQGADSNQPQHF
>TRBV19|TRBJ1-3
CASSIPSGNTIYF
>TRBV5-4|TRBJ2-1
CASSLFGGSGHEQFF
>TRBV5-1|TRBJ1-1
CASSLVVGGNTEAFF
>TRBV4-1|TRBJ2-5
CASSSRTVQETQYF
>TRBV29-1|TRBJ1-2
CSVGGKGGLYGYTF
>TRBV5-1|TRBJ1-2
CASSLGGGLVGYTF
>TRBV28|TRBJ1-2
CASSSHRGHTF
>TRBV10-1|TRBJ2-3
CASSDSSGSADTQYF
>TRBV4-1|TRBJ1-1
CASSQPAGTVNTEAFF
>TRBV18|TRBJ2-7
CASSQGPPSPLNYEQYF
>TRBV6-5|TRBJ2-7
CASRPDRGGSYEQYF
>TRBV6-5|TRBJ1-3
CASARVNSGNTIYF
>TRBV28|TRBJ1-1
CASSPRTGRDTEAFF
>TRBV2|TRBJ2-7
CASSEGLADSYEQYF
>TRBV23-1|TRBJ1-1
CASSQGKGRSTEAFF
>TRBV4-1|TRBJ2-1
CASRLVGLAGNPYSYNEQFF